These T cell receptor beta chains were read from a single sample in a study of blood T cell repertoires in COVID-19. Method: immunoSEQ multiplex PCR; TCRdb's copy keeps in-frame clones and lacks some. The table lists approximately 330,000 clones, over 80% of them singletons. The sequenced material came from peripheral blood. The receptors stem from a man aged 25 to 45 with COVID-19, enrolled during active disease. The CDR3 runs from the conserved cysteine through the conserved F or W. D genes are given only for firm matches. Expanded clones are given a class, and other clones once, few, many or no size at all.

J gene | clone size | V gene | D gene | CDR3 protein | CDR3 DNA
TRBJ1-2 | NA | TRBV29-1 | NA | CSVASSYGYTF | TGCAGCGTTGCCTCGAGCTATGGCTACACCTTC
TRBJ2-1 | NA | TRBV2 | TRBD1 | CASRHGQGAYNEQFF | TGTGCCAGCAGACATGGACAGGGGGCTTACAATGAGCAGTTCTTC
TRBJ2-1 | NA | TRBV7-9 | NA | CASSLGGVAEQFF | TGTGCCAGCAGCTTAGGCGGAGTGGCAGAGCAGTTCTTC
TRBJ2-2 | NA | TRBV6-5 | NA | CASSWTANTGELFF | TGTGCCAGCAGTTGGACAGCGAACACCGGGGAGCTGTTTTTT
TRBJ1-2 | NA | TRBV5-1 | NA | CASSWIPKQGNYGYTF | TGCGCCAGCAGCTGGATTCCTAAACAGGGAAACTATGGCTACACCTTC
TRBJ2-2 | NA | TRBV11-2 | TRBD1 | CASRDLDRGRTGELFF | TGTGCCAGCAGGGACCTGGACAGGGGGCGGACCGGGGAGCTGTTTTTT
TRBJ1-2 | NA | TRBV19 | TRBD1 | CASSTPSDRGGYGYTF | TGTGCCAGTAGTACCCCCTCCGACAGGGGGGGTTATGGCTACACCTTC
TRBJ2-7 | NA | TRBV7-2 | NA | CASSPSGTFYEQYF | TGTGCCAGCAGCCCTAGTGGGACTTTCTACGAGCAGTACTTC
TRBJ1-1 | NA | TRBV5-1 | NA | CASSLPGVEVNTEAFF | TGCGCCAGCAGCTTACCAGGGGTGGAAGTGAACACTGAAGCTTTCTTT
TRBJ2-1 | NA | TRBV7-2 | TRBD1 | CASSLAALSNRGVDNEQFF | TGTGCCAGCAGCTTAGCGGCTTTAAGTAACAGGGGGGTGGACAATGAGCAGTTCTTC
TRBJ2-1 | once | TRBV5-1 | TRBD2 | CASSRTERTGTSGRKGLYNQQFF | TGCGCCAGCAGCCGCACTGAAAGGACCGGGACTAGCGGGAGAAAAGGCCTATACAATCAGCAGTTCTTC
TRBJ1-4 | NA | TRBV19 | NA | CASSNLQGKRLFF | TGTGCCAGTAGTAACCTCCAGGGGAAAAGACTGTTTTTT
TRBJ2-7 | few | TRBV5-1 | TRBD2 | CASSLAASGGRRYEQYF | TGCGCCAGCAGCTTGGCCGCTAGCGGGGGACGGCGCTACGAGCAGTACTTC
TRBJ1-1 | NA | TRBV9 | NA | CASSPPPLNTEAFF | TGTGCCAGCAGCCCTCCCCCCCTGAACACTGAAGCTTTCTTT
TRBJ2-3 | NA | TRBV7-3 | NA | CASSLGTPRTDTQYF | TGTGCCAGCAGCCTGGGGACTCCGCGCACAGATACGCAGTATTTT
TRBJ2-2 | few | TRBV2 | TRBD2 | CASSAQASGNTGELFF | TGTGCCAGCAGTGCACAGGCTAGCGGGAACACCGGGGAGCTGTTTTTT
TRBJ2-7 | NA | TRBV5-1 | TRBD1 | CASSSGQGVSYEQYF | TGCGCCAGCAGCTCTGGACAGGGAGTCTCCTACGAGCAGTACTTC
TRBJ1-2 | NA | TRBV18 | TRBD1 | CASSTDRVYGYTF | TGTGCCAGCTCAACCGACAGGGTTTATGGCTACACCTTC
TRBJ2-3 | NA | TRBV4-3 | NA | CASSPSPGADTQYF | TGCGCCAGCAGCCCAAGTCCGGGAGCGGATACGCAGTATTTT
TRBJ2-7 | NA | TRBV6-2/TRBV6-3 | TRBD2 | CASSYWTGLAGNIAGLVQYF | TGTGCCAGCAGTTACTGGACGGGACTAGCGGGCAACATAGCCGGATTGGTGCAGTACTTC
TRBJ1-2 | NA | TRBV18 | TRBD1 | CASSPSTEGAVGYTF | TGTGCCAGCTCACCTTCAACGGAGGGGGCTGTCGGCTACACCTTC
TRBJ1-2 | NA | TRBV27 | TRBD1 | CASNDRGANYGYTF | TGTGCCAGTAACGACAGGGGAGCTAACTATGGCTACACCTTC
TRBJ2-7 | many | TRBV7-9 | NA | CASSLGGGGEQYF | TGTGCCAGCAGCTTAGGAGGTGGCGGCGAGCAGTACTTC
TRBJ2-5 | NA | TRBV5-6 | TRBD2 | CASSFGTSVGKTQYF | TGTGCCAGCAGCTTCGGGACTAGCGTTGGGAAGACCCAGTACTTC
TRBJ1-3 | NA | TRBV5-6 | NA | CASSPPTGDRSSGNTIYF | TGTGCCAGCAGCCCACCGACGGGGGATCGCTCCTCGGGAAACACCATATATTTT
TRBJ1-1 | NA | TRBV6-1 | TRBD1 | CASSDDREVAFF | TGTGCCAGCAGTGATGACAGGGAGGTAGCTTTCTTT
TRBJ2-7 | once | TRBV20-1 | NA | CSASLRGYYEQYF | TGCAGTGCTAGTCTCCGGGGTTACTACGAGCAGTACTTC
TRBJ2-5 | NA | TRBV27 | NA | CASPLQAQETQYF | TGTGCCAGTCCGTTACAGGCGCAAGAGACCCAGTACTTC
TRBJ2-1 | NA | TRBV7-9 | TRBD2 | CASSLGTSGRAYEQFF | TGTGCCAGCAGCTTAGGTACTAGCGGGAGGGCTTATGAGCAGTTCTTC
TRBJ2-1 | few | TRBV6-2/TRBV6-3 | TRBD1 | CASSYNRGTYNEQFF | TGTGCCAGCAGTTACAACAGGGGCACCTACAATGAGCAGTTCTTC
TRBJ2-7 | few | TRBV6-2/TRBV6-3 | NA | CASSYFNYEQYF | TGTGCCAGCAGTTACTTCAACTACGAGCAGTACTTC
TRBJ2-2 | NA | TRBV5-1 | NA | CASSPGDRNTGELFF | TGCGCCAGCAGCCCGGGGGACAGAAACACCGGGGAGCTGTTTTTT
TRBJ1-2 | NA | TRBV6-5 | TRBD1 | CASSPQGAIYYGYTF | TGTGCCAGCAGTCCTCAGGGGGCCATTTACTATGGCTACACCTTC